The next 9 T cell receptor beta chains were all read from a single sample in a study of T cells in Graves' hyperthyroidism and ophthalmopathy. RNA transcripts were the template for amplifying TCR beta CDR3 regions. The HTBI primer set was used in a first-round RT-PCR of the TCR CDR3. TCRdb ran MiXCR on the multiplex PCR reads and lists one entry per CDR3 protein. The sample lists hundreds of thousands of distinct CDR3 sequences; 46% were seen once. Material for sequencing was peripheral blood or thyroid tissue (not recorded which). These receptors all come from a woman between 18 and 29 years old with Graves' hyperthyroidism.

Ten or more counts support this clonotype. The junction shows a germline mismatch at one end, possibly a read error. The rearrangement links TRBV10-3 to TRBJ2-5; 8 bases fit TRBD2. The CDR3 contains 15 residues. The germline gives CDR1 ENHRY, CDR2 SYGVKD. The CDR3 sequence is CASSDAAGGQETQYF. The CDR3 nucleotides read TGTGCCAGCAGTGATGCGGCGGGAGGACAAGAGACCCAGTACTTC.

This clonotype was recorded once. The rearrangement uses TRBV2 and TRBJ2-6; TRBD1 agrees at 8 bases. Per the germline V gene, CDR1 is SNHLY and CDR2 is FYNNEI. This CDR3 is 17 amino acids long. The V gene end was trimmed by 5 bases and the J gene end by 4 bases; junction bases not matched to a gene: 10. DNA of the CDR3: TGTGCCAGCAGTCCCCCGACAGGGGTGACCGGGGCCAACGTCCTGACTTTC. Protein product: CASSPPTGVTGANVLTF.

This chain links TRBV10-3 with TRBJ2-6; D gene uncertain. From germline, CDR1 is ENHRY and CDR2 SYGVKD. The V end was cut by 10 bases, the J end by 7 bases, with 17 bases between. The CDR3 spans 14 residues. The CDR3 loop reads CASSKSRVANVLTF. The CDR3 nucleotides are TGTGCCAGCAGCAAAAGTCGGGTAGCCAACGTCCTGACTTTC.

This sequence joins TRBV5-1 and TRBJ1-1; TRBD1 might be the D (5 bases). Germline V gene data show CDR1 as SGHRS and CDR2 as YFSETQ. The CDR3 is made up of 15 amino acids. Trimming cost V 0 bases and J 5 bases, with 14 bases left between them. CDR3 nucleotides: TGCGCCAGCAGCTTGGAGGGGACCTCAACGACTGAAGCTTTCTTT. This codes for CASSLEGTSTTEAFF.

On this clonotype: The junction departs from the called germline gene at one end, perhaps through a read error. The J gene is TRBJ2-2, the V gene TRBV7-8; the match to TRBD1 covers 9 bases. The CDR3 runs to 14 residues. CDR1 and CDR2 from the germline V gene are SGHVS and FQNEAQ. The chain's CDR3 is CASRRDRVTGELFF. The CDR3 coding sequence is TGCGCCAGCAGACGGGACAGGGTCACCGGGGAGCTGTTTTTT.

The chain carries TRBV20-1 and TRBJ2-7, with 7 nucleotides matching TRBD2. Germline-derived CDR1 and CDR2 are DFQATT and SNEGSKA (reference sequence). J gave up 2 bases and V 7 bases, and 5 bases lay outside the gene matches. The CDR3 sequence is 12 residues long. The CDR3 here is CSGLADAYEQYF. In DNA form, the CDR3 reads TGCAGTGGCCTAGCGGATGCCTACGAGCAGTACTTC.

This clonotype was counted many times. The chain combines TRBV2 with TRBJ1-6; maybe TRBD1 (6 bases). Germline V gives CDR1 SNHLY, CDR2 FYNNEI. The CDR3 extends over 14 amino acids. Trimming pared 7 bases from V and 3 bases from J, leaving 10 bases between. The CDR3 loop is CASIPDSYNSPLHF. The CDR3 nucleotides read TGTGCCAGCATTCCGGACAGCTATAATTCACCCCTCCACTTT.

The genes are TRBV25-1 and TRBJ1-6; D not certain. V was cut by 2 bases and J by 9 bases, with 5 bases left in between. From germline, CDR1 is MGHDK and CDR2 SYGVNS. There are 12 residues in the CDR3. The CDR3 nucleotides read TGTGCCAGCAGTGAAGTGGGTTCACCCCTCCACTTT. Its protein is CASSEVGSPLHF.

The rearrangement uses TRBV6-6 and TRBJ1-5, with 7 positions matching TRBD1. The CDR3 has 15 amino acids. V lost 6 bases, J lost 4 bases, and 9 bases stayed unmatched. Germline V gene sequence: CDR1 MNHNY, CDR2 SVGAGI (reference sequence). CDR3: CASSKTGVGNQPQHF. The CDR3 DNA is TGTGCCAGCAGCAAAACAGGGGTCGGTAATCAGCCCCAGCATTTT.